This T cell receptor (beta chain) is drawn from a study of OX40 agonist ivuxolimab in advanced cancers. Measured with immunoSEQ multiplex PCR; TCRdb has only the in-frame clones, and not every one. The sample yields 55,000 to 90,000 clones, around 88% seen once. The CDR3 runs to 14 residues. Germline loops: CDR1 SQVTM, CDR2 ANQGSEA. With 4 bases removed from V and 2 bases from J, the gap between germline ends came to 14 bases. The chain uses TRBV29-1 and TRBJ2-5; maybe TRBD2 (7 bases). The material sequenced was CD4+ or CD8+ T cells sorted from blood, taken in a trial of the OX40 agonist ivuxolimab. This TCR came from an adult with an advanced solid tumor such as melanoma, head and neck, liver or kidney cancer. The CDR3 sequence is CSVARAGAQETQYF. The DNA of the CDR3 is TGCAGCGTTGCCCGGGCGGGGGCACAAGAGACCCAGTACTTC.